This T cell receptor (beta chain) was captured by sequencing in a study of T-cell memory formation after mild COVID-19. Across the whole study: TCR clusters were mostly confined to one donor each. Study-wide results and limits: The study found balanced CD4/CD8 in clones contracting day 15 to 85 and a CD4+ lean in later expanders. Researchers found some responding clones in pre-infection memory, a sign that cross-reactive memory joined.

The CDR3 runs 16 residues. Trimming left V 6 bases short and J 9 bases short, with 25 bases between. Germline V gives CDR1 MNHEY, CDR2 SVGEGT. Constant-segment-primed 5'RACE gave TCR alpha and TCR beta cDNA libraries with sample barcodes and UMIs. MiXCR, run by TCRdb on the 5' RACE reads, gives a single entry per CDR3 protein. This sample has roughly 220,000 distinct CDR3 sequences, with 9.5% found just once. This clonotype was observed a few times. The target antigen is unknown. Input material: PBMCs or a T cell subset sorted from them (not recorded which). This TCR was recovered from a man aged 18 to 30 who had mild COVID-19 (a few samples of this study predate the infection). Cell type and time point are not known. The chain has TRBV6-2 or TRBV6-3 and TRBJ2-3; no firm D call. CDR3 nucleotides: TGTGCCAGCAGATTGGGCTCGGCAACCCTACAGATAACGCAGTATTTT. Protein product: CASRLGSATLQITQYF.